This T cell receptor (beta chain) stems from a study of shared clonotypes between healthy human individuals. Study-wide results and caveats: Even with large depth, rarefaction showed that sorted-subset sequencing was incomplete. It was the non-shared clonotypes that had lower generation probabilities than clonotypes shared by all four donors.

The CDR3 runs to 14 residues. Between the trimmed V and J ends, which lost 5 bases and 5 bases, there was a span of 13 bases. Germline-derived CDR1 and CDR2 are KGHSH and LQKENI. Into CD45RA+ naive and CD45RA-negative memory subsets, the CD4+ cells were split. Notes on this clone: The antigen remains unidentified.

Some clones are missing from TCRdb's copy, which holds only in-frame ones; the method was immunoSEQ multiplex PCR. This sample has over a million clones, with approximately 97% found just once. This receptor was obtained from a man aged 25 to 45 in good health. The V call is TRBV18, the J call TRBJ2-1; D might be TRBD2 (5 bases). Sequencing was performed on naive CD4+ T cells sorted from blood. Sample subset: CD45RA+ positively selected. The CDR3 protein is CASSVGRDNNEQFF. The CDR3 DNA follows: TGTGCCAGCTCAGTGGGGAGAGATAACAATGAGCAGTTCTTC. Full variable domain (missing parts from reference TRBV18 and TRBJ2-1): NAGVMQNPRHLVRRRGQEARLRCSPMKGHSHVYWYRQLPEEGLKFMVYLQKENIIDESGMPKERFSAEFPKEGPSILRIQQVVRGDSAAYFCASSVGRDNNEQFFGPGTRLTVL.